The rows below give T cell receptor beta chains drawn from one sample of a study of pediatric ulcerative colitis. Clones were read by immunoSEQ multiplex PCR, and TCRdb kept only the in-frame ones, dropping some. The table shows approximately 60,000 clones, with less than 90% occurring only once. Material: blood. These receptors all stem from a boy younger than 18 with severe ulcerative colitis. The conserved cysteine and the conserved F or W are not part of the CDR3 here. The order of the fields is V gene, clone size, J gene, CDR3 protein. Expanded clones are given a class, and other clones once, few, many or no size at all.

>TRBV5-1|few|TRBJ2-5
ASSSPSGGGLETQY
>TRBV29-1|.|TRBJ2-1
SVYAGGNEQF
>TRBV4-1|.|TRBJ2-7
ASSLTSGNSYEQY
>TRBV7-7|.|TRBJ2-2
ASSSTGDLNTGELF
>TRBV5-6|.|TRBJ1-1
ASSQTYTEAF
>TRBV2|.|TRBJ1-1
ASSDGAGVNTEAF
>TRBV7-9|.|TRBJ2-7
ASSTDEDRGYEQY
>TRBV30|.|TRBJ1-2
AWATTWNYGYT
>TRBV5-1|.|TRBJ1-2
ASSLLPDNYGYT
>TRBV30|once|TRBJ2-3
AWTSSDTQY
>TRBV30|.|TRBJ1-1
ACMRLNTEAF